This T cell receptor beta chain came from a study of blood T cell repertoires in COVID-19. As originally analysed: By means of reference gene primer amplification, nucleated cell counts were estimated. The data were produced by immunoSEQ multiplex PCR, yet TCRdb's version contains in-frame clones alone and is incomplete. V, J and clone size are those of that table, while D and trimming were read from the DNA. In the table there are about 140,000 clones, over 85% of which are singletons. The CDR3 is 17 residues long. V lost 5 bases and J lost 0; bases outside the gene matches: 9. CDR1 is SEHNR, CDR2 FQNEAQ, per germline (reference sequence).

The clonotype originates from a human donor in a cohort sampled during active COVID-19. Material for sequencing was peripheral blood. The chain carries TRBV7-9 and TRBJ2-3, with TRBD2 matching 9 bases. The CDR3 DNA follows: TGTGCCAGCAGCCCTCAGCGACTAGCGGTTAGCACAGATACGCAGTATTTT. It yields the protein CASSPQRLAVSTDTQYF.